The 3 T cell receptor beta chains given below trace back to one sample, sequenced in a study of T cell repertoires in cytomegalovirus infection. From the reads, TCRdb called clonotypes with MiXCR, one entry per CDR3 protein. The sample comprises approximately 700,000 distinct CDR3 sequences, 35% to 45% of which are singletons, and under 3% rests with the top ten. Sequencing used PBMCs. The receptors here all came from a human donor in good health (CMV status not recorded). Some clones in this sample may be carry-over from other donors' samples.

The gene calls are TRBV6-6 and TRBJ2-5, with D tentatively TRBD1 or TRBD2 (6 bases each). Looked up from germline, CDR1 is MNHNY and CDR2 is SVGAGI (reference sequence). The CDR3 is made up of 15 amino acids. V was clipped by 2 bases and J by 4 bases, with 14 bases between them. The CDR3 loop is CASSYEGGRIETQYF. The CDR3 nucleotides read TGTGCCAGCAGTTACGAGGGGGGCCGGATAGAGACCCAGTACTTC.

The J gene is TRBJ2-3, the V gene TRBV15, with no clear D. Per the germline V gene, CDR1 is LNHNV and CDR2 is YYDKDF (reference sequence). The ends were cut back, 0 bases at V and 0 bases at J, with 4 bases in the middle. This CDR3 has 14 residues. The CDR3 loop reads CATSREGSTDTQYF. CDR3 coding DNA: TGTGCCACCAGCAGAGAAGGGAGCACAGATACGCAGTATTTT.

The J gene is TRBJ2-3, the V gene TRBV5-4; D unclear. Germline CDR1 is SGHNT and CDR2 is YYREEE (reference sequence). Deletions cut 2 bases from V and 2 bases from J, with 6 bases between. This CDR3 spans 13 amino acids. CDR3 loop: CASSLRYTDTQYF. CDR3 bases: TGTGCCAGCAGCTTAAGATACACAGATACGCAGTATTTT.